Below are 19 T cell receptor beta chains sequenced from a single sample in a study of regulatory T cells in long-lasting Graves disease. Documented time point: newly diagnosed GD, antithyroid drugs for less than 3 months. The TCR library was made from RNA that had been extracted from PBMCs in TRIzol. According to the study, TCR beta libraries were built with iRepertoire HTBI primers and CDR3-region Arm-PCR. TCRdb re-called the multiplex PCR reads through MiXCR, storing one row per CDR3 protein. The sample has about 350,000 distinct CDR3 sequences; 16% are singletons. The sample was also linked to a second study, of T cells in Graves' hyperthyroidism and ophthalmopathy.

The sequencing used peripheral blood mononuclear cells (PBMCs), collected at new diagnosis, from a patient treated with antithyroid drugs. The receptor source for this set is a middle-aged man with Graves disease.

The sample holds many counts of this clonotype. The chain joins TRBV5-5 to TRBJ2-2; D is possibly TRBD1 (6 bases). Germline values: CDR1 SGHKS, CDR2 YYEKEE (reference sequence). V lost 5 bases to trimming and J lost 9 bases, with 11 bases between them. The CDR3 sequence is 12 residues long. The DNA of the CDR3 is TGTGCCAGCAGTTACCGGGACAGGGAGCTGTTTTTT. Translation: CASSYRDRELFF.

CDR3 in amino acids: CASSIIGWRRSDTQYF. CDR3 coding DNA: TGTGCCAGCAGTATTATCGGGTGGCGACGGTCAGATACGCAGTATTTT. V and J are TRBV28 and TRBJ2-3; no clear D gene. Trimming removed 5 bases from V and 4 bases from J, with 19 bases in between. The CDR3 length is 16 residues. Germline V gene data show CDR1 as MDHEN and CDR2 as SYDVKM.

This clonotype turned up a few times. The V call is TRBV7-6, the J call TRBJ2-4; no clear D gene. Trimming removed 5 bases at V and 1 base at J, with 15 bases between. The CDR3 sequence is 16 residues long. Per germline, CDR1 SGHVS and CDR2 FNYEAQ. CDR3 nucleotide sequence: TGTGCCAGCAGCCCGCGAGGCGGCTGGGCCAAAAACATTCAGTACTTC. Translating gives CASSPRGGWAKNIQYF.

This clonotype was counted at least ten times. The gene calls are TRBV18 and TRBJ1-2; the D gene is possibly TRBD1 (5 bases). Trimming shortened V by 3 bases and J by 8 bases, and 16 bases separated the two germline ends. The CDR3 totals 14 residues. Germline-derived CDR1 and CDR2 are KGHSH and LQKENI. The chain's CDR3 is CASSPGPGAGGYTF. CDR3 DNA: TGTGCCAGCTCACCGGGCCCCGGGGCAGGAGGCTACACCTTC.

This clonotype was counted ten times or more. CDR3 in DNA: TGTGCTAGTGGCTCCGCGGGGACGGCGGGGGGGGAGCAGTTCTTC. The encoded protein is CASGSAGTAGGEQFF. The chain links TRBV12-5 to TRBJ2-1, with 9 bases fitting TRBD2. There are 15 residues in the CDR3. Per the germline V gene, CDR1 is LGHNT and CDR2 is FRNRAP. The V and J ends lost 6 bases and 10 bases, in that order; junction bases with no gene match: 13.

The chain combines TRBV7-3 with TRBJ2-2; D might be TRBD2 (5 bases). Trimming took off 3 bases at V and 7 bases at J, with 12 bases between the two ends. The germline V gene encodes CDR1 SGHTA and CDR2 FQGTGA. The CDR3 contains 14 residues. The CDR3 DNA sequence: TGTGCCAGCAGCTTCTCACCGGCGGGCGGGGAGCTGTTTTTT. Amino acid sequence: CASSFSPAGGELFF. The variable domain in full, completed from reference TRBV7-3 and TRBJ2-2, reads GAGVSQTPSNKVTEKGKYVELRCDPISGHTALYWYRQSLGQGPEFLIYFQGTGAADDSGLPNDRFFAVRPEGSVSTLKIQRTERGDSAVYLCASSFSPAGGELFFGEGSRLTVL.

The rearrangement joins TRBV20-1 to TRBJ1-1; TRBD1 matches 9 bases. The J segment lost 5 bases and the V segment lost 4 bases, leaving 8 bases of the junction unmatched. The CDR3 runs to 14 residues. Germline V CDR1 and CDR2: DFQATT, SNEGSKA (reference sequence). The CDR3 region has the DNA TGCAGTGCTAAACGGACAGGGGCAGGAACTGAAGCTTTCTTT. It translates to CSAKRTGAGTEAFF.

This clonotype was detected many times. This chain uses TRBV20-1 with TRBJ2-1; 12 bases map to TRBD2. The germline gives CDR1 DFQATT, CDR2 SNEGSKA (reference sequence). The CDR3 runs to 18 residues. The junction had 15 bases not matched to a gene; V was cut back by 1 base and J by 8 bases. CDR3 loop: CSARGWLAGGYRLDEQFF. In nucleotides, the CDR3 is TGCAGTGCTAGAGGTTGGCTAGCGGGGGGGTACCGTCTCGATGAGCAGTTCTTC.

Many counts were recorded for this clonotype. The genes are TRBV7-9 and TRBJ2-5, with D uncertain. CDR1 and CDR2 (germline): SEHNR, FQNEAQ (reference sequence). V was shortened by 5 bases and J by 2 bases, with 12 bases between the two germline ends. The CDR3 covers 14 residues. CDR3 region: CASSRGTSQETQYF. The CDR3 DNA reads TGTGCCAGCAGCCGAGGAACATCACAAGAGACCCAGTACTTC.

The table lists this clonotype with many counts. The genes are TRBV24-1 and TRBJ2-5; no reliable D call. The CDR3 runs 13 residues. Germline values: CDR1 KGHDR, CDR2 SFDVKD. V gave up 3 bases and J gave up 0 bases, with 4 bases separating them. CDR3 bases: TGTGCCACCAGTGATGGACACCAAGAGACCCAGTACTTC. Its protein product is CATSDGHQETQYF.

This clonotype has only one observation. V is TRBV20-1 and J is TRBJ1-2; TRBD1 matches at 7 bases. Germline CDR1 DFQATT, CDR2 SNEGSKA (reference sequence). The CDR3 extends over 15 amino acids. V shed 1 base, J shed 4 bases, and the junction held 9 bases outside the gene matches. CDR3 protein: CSARARQGFVYGYTF. CDR3 nucleotide sequence: TGCAGTGCTAGAGCCAGACAGGGATTCGTCTATGGCTACACCTTC.

This clonotype was counted at least ten times. The rearrangement uses TRBV14 and TRBJ1-1; the D is unclear. The CDR3 is 16 amino acids. The V gene lost 1 base and the J gene lost 3 bases, with 15 bases spanning the gap. Germline V gene data show CDR1 as SGHDN and CDR2 as FVKESK. CDR3 sequence: CASSQAPPTIYTEAFF. The CDR3 DNA reads as TGTGCCAGCAGCCAAGCCCCCCCGACAATCTACACTGAAGCTTTCTTT.

This clonotype has only a few counts. This sequence joins TRBV20-1 and TRBJ2-3, with 8 bases that match TRBD2. CDR1 DFQATT and CDR2 SNEGSKA come from the germline V gene (reference sequence). With 3 bases clipped from V and 5 bases from J, the junction kept 10 bases outside the gene matches. The CDR3 is 15 residues long. CDR3 DNA sequence: TGCAGTGCTAGGCGTTTGACTAGCGCCGGAGATACGCAGTATTTT. The encoded protein is CSARRLTSAGDTQYF.

This clonotype was seen just once. The chain joins TRBV28 to TRBJ2-7; 8 nucleotides align to TRBD2. The junction had 6 bases not matched to a gene; V was cut back by 5 bases and J by 0 bases. CDR3 length: 15 residues. CDR1 is MDHEN and CDR2 is SYDVKM in the germline V gene. As DNA, the CDR3 is TGTGCCAGCAGTGGGGAGCGGGGGTTCTCCTACGAGCAGTACTTC. Its protein is CASSGERGFSYEQYF. The full variable domain, with the rest looked up from reference TRBV28 and TRBJ2-7, is DVKVTQSSRYLVKRTGEKVFLECVQDMDHENMFWYRQDPGLGLRLIYFSYDVKMKEKGDIPEGYSVSREKKERFSLILESASTNQTSMYLCASSGERGFSYEQYFGPGTRLTVT.

This clonotype was detected a few times. The V and J genes are TRBV7-2 and TRBJ2-2; 13 bases map to TRBD2. This CDR3 has 18 amino acids. From germline, CDR1 is SGHTA and CDR2 FQGNSA. Trimming cost V 5 bases and J 4 bases; bases outside gene matches: 10. The CDR3 nucleotides are TGTGCCAGCAGCCCCCTACTAGCGGGGGGGCCTGGCACCGGGGAGCTGTTTTTT. Translated: CASSPLLAGGPGTGELFF.

Of note for this clonotype: This may come from a read error, since a much larger clone is one base off. The rearrangement joins TRBV12-3 or TRBV12-4 to TRBJ1-5, with D uncertain. V gave up 6 bases and J gave up 3 bases, with 12 bases separating them. The CDR3 has 14 residues. CDR3 sequence: CASSIGRLNQPQHF. The CDR3 DNA reads as TGTGCCAGCAGCATCGGCAGGCTCAATCAGCCCCAGCATTTT.

In its sample, this clonotype was seen many times. The chain has TRBV6-9 and TRBJ1-1, with D unresolved. Germline values: CDR1 MNHGY, CDR2 SVAAGI. This CDR3 is 12 amino acids long. V lost 3 bases to trimming and J lost 10 bases, with 12 bases between them. The CDR3 DNA reads as TGTGCCAGCAGTTACGAGGGTGTGGTAGCTTTCTTT. Translation gives CASSYEGVVAFF.

This clonotype occurred many times. The gene calls are TRBV28 and TRBJ2-1, with 12 bases that match TRBD1. Trimming at V came to 6 bases and at J to 7 bases, leaving 10 bases not matched to a gene. The CDR3 is 16 amino acids. CDR1 is MDHEN, CDR2 SYDVKM, per germline. The CDR3 loop reads CASSTKGQGAQNEQFF. CDR3 sequence (DNA): TGTGCCAGCAGCACTAAGGGACAGGGGGCGCAGAATGAGCAGTTCTTC.

The rearrangement uses TRBV7-2 and TRBJ2-5; D unclear. Germline V lookup: CDR1 SGHTA, CDR2 FQGNSA. Trimming left V 1 base short and J 7 bases short, with 16 bases between. The CDR3 is made up of 15 amino acids. CDR3 DNA sequence: TGTGCCAGCAGCTTAGACCGAACCCAAGGTGGGACCCAGTACTTC. Protein sequence: CASSLDRTQGGTQYF.